This T cell receptor beta chain stems from a study of monozygotic twins with inflammatory bowel disease (dated by TCRdb to the late 2010s). A note on the overall study: A total of 28 monozygotic twin pairs were included in the full study, comprising nine German pairs (four IBD-concordant, five IBD-discordant) and 19 IBD-discordant Danish pairs. Each individual had, on average, about 151 000 unique TCRalpha sequences and 181 000 unique TCRbeta sequences available for analysis. The search for disease-associated traits relied mainly on comparing IBD patients with their genetically identical healthy co-twins within discordant pairs.

Library preparation was by 5' RACE. Each TCR library was prepared from 3,000 to 4,500 ng of total RNA. For each sample, cDNA synthesis was carried out in eight separate reactions using SMARTScribe reverse transcriptase. During cDNA synthesis, template switching was used to introduce unique molecular identifiers that contained a 6-nucleotide sample barcode. TCRalpha and TCRbeta cDNA was amplified by two nested PCRs of around 16 and 10 cycles, with bead purification after each PCR. Before amplification, the cDNA was treated with uracil DNA-glycosylase and purified using the QIAquick PCR purification kit. The second PCR added Illumina TruSeq-compatible adapters along with sample-specific barcodes. Library quality and concentration were assessed using TapeStation and Qubit, and about 5 ng of each library was pooled. Sequencing of pooled libraries was carried out on an Illumina HiSeq2500 single-index Rapid Run using 2 x 100 bp reads and custom sequencing primers. The source study handled its data this way. MiGEC version 1.2.6 was used for UMI-based consensus assembly, which corrected PCR and sequencing errors. MiXCR version 2.1.1 handled V(D)J alignment, clonotype assembly and CDR3 extraction. To normalise gene usage, clonotype sharing and MAIT/NKT TCR abundance, the analysis used the top 1000, 10 000 and 20 000 clonotypes per sample. Diversity was computed as the inverse Simpson index with the vegan R package after downsampling to 27 000 UMIs. Paired Mann-Whitney U tests on discordant twin pairs were used, with Benjamini-Hochberg multiple-testing correction. After TCRdb reprocessed the reads, each CDR3 protein sequence was kept as one row, without DNA. TCRdb, not the authors, supplied the V and J calls. The sample's table lists a count of approximately 400,000 distinct CDR3 sequences. Approximately 2.4% of the sample is taken by the ten largest.

Concerning this clonotype itself: What antigen it recognizes has not been identified.

The CDR3 measures 12 amino acids from cysteine to phenylalanine. DNA is not on record. From each donor, an approximately 2.5 ml peripheral blood sample was collected into PAXgene tubes and kept at -80 degrees C. Without any T cell sorting, total RNA was extracted from whole blood using the PAXgene blood miRNA kit on an automated QIAcube. Peripheral blood from monozygotic twin pairs who were concordant or discordant for inflammatory bowel disease underwent deep TCRalpha and TCRbeta repertoire profiling using unique molecular barcoding. Smoking habits were recorded for all twin pairs, and each individual was classified as a current, former or never smoker. The full study reports these points: No single strong signal or clonotype linked to IBD turned up in the results, so the idea that one exists was not supported. A decrease in TCRbeta repertoire diversity, as measured by inverse Simpson index, was observed in IBD patients compared with their healthy co-twins. The analysis was unable to tell different T cell subtypes apart. Compared with healthy twins, IBD patients had fewer clonotypes in common with other individuals, a difference most pronounced in patients showing signs of disease activity. Because patients were on differing immunosuppressive treatments, the repertoires may have picked up extra background noise and inter-individual variability. No difference in repertoire similarity was observed between concordant and discordant twins, possibly owing to limited statistical power.

The sequence joins TRBV12-3 or TRBV12-4 to TRBJ2-7. The origin of this receptor is a human donor with ulcerative colitis or Crohn's disease, or a healthy co-twin of an affected twin (not recorded which). Source material: blood. CDR3 sequence: CASSSLKPEQYF.